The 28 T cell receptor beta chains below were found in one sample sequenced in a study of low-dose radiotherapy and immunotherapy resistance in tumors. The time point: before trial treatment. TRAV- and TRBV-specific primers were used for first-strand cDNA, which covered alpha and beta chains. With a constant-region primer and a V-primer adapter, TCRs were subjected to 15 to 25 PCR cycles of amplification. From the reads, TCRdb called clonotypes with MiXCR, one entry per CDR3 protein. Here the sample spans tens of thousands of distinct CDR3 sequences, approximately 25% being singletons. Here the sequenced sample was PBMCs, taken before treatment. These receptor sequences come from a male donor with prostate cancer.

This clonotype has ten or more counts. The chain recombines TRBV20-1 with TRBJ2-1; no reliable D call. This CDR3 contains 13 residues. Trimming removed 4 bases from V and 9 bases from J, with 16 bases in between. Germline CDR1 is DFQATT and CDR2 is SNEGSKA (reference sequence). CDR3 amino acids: CSAMDRQRGEQFF. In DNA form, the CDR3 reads TGCAGTGCTATGGACCGCCAAAGAGGTGAGCAGTTCTTC.

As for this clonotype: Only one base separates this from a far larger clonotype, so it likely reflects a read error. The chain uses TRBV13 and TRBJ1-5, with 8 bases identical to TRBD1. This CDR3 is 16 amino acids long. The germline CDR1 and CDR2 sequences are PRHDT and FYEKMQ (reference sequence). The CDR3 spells CASSAQGTGDSQSQHF. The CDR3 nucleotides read TGTGCCAGCAGCGCACAAGGGACAGGCGACAGTCAGTCCCAGCATTTT.

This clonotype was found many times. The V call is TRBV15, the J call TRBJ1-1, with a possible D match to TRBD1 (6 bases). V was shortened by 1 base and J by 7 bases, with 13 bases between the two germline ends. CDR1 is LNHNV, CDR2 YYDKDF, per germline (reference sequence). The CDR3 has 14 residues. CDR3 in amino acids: CATSRGGGNGEAFF. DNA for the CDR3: TGTGCCACCAGCAGAGGAGGGGGGAACGGTGAAGCTTTCTTT.

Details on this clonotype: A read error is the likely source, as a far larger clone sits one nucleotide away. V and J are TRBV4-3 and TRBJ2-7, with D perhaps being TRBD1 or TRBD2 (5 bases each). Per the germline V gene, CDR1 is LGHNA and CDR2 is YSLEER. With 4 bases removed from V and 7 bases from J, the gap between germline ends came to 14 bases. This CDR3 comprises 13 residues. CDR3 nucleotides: TGCGCCAGCAGCCGACCGGGACGCAATGAGCAGTACTTC. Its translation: CASSRPGRNEQYF.

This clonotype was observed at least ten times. The CDR3, as DNA: TGTGCCAGCAGCCGGACAGGGACAGCCAAAAACATTCAGTACTTC. Translating gives CASSRTGTAKNIQYF. The V call is TRBV7-9, the J call TRBJ2-4; the match to TRBD1 covers 8 bases. Germline CDR1 SEHNR, CDR2 FQNEAQ (reference sequence). The CDR3 runs to 15 residues. V gave up 5 bases and J gave up 0 bases; unmatched junction bases: 3.

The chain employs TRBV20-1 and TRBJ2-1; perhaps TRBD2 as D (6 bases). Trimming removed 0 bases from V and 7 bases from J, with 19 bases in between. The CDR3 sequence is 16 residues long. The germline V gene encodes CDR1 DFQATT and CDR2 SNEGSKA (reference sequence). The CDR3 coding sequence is TGCAGTGCTAGAGATTTCGCGGGTGTCGCGGGGAATGAGCAGTTCTTC. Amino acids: CSARDFAGVAGNEQFF.

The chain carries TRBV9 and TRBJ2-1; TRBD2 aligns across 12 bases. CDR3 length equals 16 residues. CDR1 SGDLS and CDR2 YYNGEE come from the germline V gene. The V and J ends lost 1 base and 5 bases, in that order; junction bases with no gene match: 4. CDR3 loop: CASSVLAGGTHNEQFF. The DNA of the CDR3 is TGTGCCAGCAGCGTACTAGCGGGGGGGACCCACAATGAGCAGTTCTTC. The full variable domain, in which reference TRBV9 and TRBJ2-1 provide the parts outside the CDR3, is DSGVTQTPKHLITATGQRVTLRCSPRSGDLSVYWYQQSLDQGLQFLIQYYNGEERAKGNILERFSAQQFPDLHSELNLSSLELGDSALYFCASSVLAGGTHNEQFFGPGTRLTVL.

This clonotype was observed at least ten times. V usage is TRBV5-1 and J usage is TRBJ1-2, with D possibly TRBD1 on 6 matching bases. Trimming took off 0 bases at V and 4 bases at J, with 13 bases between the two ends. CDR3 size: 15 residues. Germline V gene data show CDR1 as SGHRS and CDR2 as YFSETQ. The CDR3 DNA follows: TGCGCCAGCAGCTTGGACCCCTGGACAGTCTATGGCTACACCTTC. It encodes CASSLDPWTVYGYTF.

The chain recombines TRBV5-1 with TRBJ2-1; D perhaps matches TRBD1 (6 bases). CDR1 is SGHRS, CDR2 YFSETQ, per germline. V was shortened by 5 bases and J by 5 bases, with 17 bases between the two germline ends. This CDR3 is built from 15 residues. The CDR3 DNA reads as TGCGCCAGCAGAGATTTAAAGTCAGGGGACAATGAGCAGTTCTTC. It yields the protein CASRDLKSGDNEQFF.

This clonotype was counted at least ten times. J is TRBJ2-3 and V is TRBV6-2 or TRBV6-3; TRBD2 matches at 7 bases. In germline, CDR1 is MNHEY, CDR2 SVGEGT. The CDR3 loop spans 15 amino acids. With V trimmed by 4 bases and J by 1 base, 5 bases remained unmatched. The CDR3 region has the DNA TGTGCCAGCAGTTGGGGAGGGCCGGGCACAGATACGCAGTATTTT. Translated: CASSWGGPGTDTQYF.

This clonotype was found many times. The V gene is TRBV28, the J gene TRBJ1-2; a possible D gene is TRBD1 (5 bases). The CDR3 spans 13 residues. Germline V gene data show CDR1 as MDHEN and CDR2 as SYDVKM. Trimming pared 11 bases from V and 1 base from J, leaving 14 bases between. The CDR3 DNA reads TGTGCCGCTGCCGGGACGGATAACTATGGCTACACCTTC. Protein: CAAAGTDNYGYTF.

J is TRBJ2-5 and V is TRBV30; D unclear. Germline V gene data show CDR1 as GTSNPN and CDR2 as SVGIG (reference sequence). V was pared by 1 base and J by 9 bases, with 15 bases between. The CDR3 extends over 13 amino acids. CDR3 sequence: CAWSAAVMGAQYF. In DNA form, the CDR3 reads TGTGCCTGGAGTGCGGCGGTCATGGGCGCCCAGTACTTC.

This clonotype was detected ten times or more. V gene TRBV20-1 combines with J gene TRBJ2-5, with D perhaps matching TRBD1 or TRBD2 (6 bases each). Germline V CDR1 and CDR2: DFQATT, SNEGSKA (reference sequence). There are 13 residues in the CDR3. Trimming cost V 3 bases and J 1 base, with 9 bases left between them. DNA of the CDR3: TGCAGTGCTAGCGGGGGCACCCAAGAGACCCAGTACTTC. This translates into CSASGGTQETQYF.

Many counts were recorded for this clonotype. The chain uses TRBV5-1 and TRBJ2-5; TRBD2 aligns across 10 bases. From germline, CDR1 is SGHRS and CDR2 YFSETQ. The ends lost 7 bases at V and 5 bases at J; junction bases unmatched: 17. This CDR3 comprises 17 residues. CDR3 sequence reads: CASSGRTSGLGGETQYF. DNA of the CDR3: TGCGCCAGCTCTGGGCGGACTAGCGGACTTGGTGGGGAGACCCAGTACTTC.

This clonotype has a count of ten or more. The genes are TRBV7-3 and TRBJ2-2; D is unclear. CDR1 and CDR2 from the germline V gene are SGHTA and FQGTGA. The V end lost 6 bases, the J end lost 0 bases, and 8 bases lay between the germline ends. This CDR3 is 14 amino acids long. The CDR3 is CASSPETNTGELFF. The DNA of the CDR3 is TGTGCCAGCAGTCCCGAAACGAACACCGGGGAGCTGTTTTTT.

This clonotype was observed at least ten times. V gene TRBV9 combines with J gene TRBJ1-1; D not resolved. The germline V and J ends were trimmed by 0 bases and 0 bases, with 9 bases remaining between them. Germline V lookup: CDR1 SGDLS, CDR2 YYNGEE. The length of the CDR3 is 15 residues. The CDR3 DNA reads TGTGCCAGCAGCGTAGCAGGCAGTCTGAACACTGAAGCTTTCTTT. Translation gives CASSVAGSLNTEAFF.

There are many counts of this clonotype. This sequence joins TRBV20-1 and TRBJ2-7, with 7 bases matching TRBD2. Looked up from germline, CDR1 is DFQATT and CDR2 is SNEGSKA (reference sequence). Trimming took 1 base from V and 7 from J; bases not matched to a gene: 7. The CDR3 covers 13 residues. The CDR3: CSARVLAVGEQYF. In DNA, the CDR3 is TGCAGTGCTAGAGTCCTAGCGGTGGGTGAGCAGTACTTC.

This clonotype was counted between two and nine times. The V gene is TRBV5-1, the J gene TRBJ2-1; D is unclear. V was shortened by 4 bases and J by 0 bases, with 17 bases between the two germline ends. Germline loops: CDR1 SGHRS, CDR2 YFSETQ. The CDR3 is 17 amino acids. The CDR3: CASSLMTLQSSYNEQFF. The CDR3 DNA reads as TGCGCCAGCAGCCTAATGACACTACAAAGCTCCTACAATGAGCAGTTCTTC. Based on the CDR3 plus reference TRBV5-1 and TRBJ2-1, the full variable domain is KAGVTQTPRYLIKTRGQQVTLSCSPISGHRSVSWYQQTPGQGLQFLFEYFSETQRNKGNFPGRFSGRQFSNSRSEMNVSTLELGDSALYLCASSLMTLQSSYNEQFFGPGTRLTVL.

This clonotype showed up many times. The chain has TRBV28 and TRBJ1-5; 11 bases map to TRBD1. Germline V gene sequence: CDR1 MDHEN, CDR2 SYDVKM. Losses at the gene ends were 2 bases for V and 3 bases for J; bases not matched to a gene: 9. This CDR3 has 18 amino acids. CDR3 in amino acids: CASSLPRGTGGPNQPQHF. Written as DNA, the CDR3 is TGTGCCAGCAGTTTACCCCGCGGGACAGGGGGTCCCAATCAGCCCCAGCATTTT.

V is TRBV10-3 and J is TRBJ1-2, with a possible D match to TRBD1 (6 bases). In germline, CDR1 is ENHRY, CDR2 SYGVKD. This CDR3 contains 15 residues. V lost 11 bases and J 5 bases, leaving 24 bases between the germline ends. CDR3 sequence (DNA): TGTGCCGCCTACTCCCGCACAGGGTTTTCTTATGGCTACACCTTC. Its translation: CAAYSRTGFSYGYTF.

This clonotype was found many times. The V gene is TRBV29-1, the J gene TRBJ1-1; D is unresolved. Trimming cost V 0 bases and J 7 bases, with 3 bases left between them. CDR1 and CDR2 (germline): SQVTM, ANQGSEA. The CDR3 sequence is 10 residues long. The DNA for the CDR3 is TGCAGCGTTGAAGATGTTGAAGCTTTCTTT. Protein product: CSVEDVEAFF. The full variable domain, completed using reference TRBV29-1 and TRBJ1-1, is SAVISQKPSRDICQRGTSLTIQCQVDSQVTMMFWYRQQPGQSLTLIATANQGSEATYESGFVIDKFPISRPNLTFSTLTVSNMSPEDSSIYLCSVEDVEAFFGQGTRLTVV.

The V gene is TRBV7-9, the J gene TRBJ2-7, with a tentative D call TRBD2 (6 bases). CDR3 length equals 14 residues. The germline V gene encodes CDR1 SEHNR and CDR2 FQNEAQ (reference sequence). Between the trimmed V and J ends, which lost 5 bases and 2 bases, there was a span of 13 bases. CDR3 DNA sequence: TGTGCCAGCAGCGGACCGGGACTCACCTACGAGCAGTACTTC. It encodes CASSGPGLTYEQYF.

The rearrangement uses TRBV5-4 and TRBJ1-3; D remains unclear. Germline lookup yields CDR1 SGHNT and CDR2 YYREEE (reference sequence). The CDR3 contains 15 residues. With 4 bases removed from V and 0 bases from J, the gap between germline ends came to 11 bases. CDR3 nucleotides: TGTGCCAGCAGCGCGCCACGGTTCTCTGGAAACACCATATATTTT. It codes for CASSAPRFSGNTIYF.

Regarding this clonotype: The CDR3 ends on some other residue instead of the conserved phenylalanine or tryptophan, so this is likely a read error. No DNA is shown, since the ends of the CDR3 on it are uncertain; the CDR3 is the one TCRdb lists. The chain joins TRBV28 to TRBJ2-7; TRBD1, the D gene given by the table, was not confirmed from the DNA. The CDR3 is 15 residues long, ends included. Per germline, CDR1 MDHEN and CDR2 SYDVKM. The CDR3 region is CASSRQTTGLHEKYC.

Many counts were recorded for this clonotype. CDR3 sequence: CASSFWVSGRKETQYF. The CDR3 DNA follows: TGTGCCAGCAGTTTTTGGGTTAGCGGGAGGAAGGAGACCCAGTACTTC. The chain combines TRBV28 with TRBJ2-5; TRBD2 agrees at 10 bases. Unmatched junction bases numbered 9, after V lost 3 bases and J lost 5 bases. The CDR3 loop spans 16 amino acids. Per the germline V gene, CDR1 is MDHEN and CDR2 is SYDVKM. Using reference TRBV28 and TRBJ2-5 for the parts outside the CDR3, the full variable domain is DVKVTQSSRYLVKRTGEKVFLECVQDMDHENMFWYRQDPGLGLRLIYFSYDVKMKEKGDIPEGYSVSREKKERFSLILESASTNQTSMYLCASSFWVSGRKETQYFGPGTRLLVL.

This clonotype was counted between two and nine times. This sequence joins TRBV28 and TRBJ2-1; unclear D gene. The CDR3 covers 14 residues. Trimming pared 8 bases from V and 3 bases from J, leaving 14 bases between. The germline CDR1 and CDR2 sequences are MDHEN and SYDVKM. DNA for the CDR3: TGTGCCAGCCTCAGTTCCGTCAGCTACAATGAGCAGTTCTTC. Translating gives CASLSSVSYNEQFF. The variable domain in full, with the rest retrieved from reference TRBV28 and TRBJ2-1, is DVKVTQSSRYLVKRTGEKVFLECVQDMDHENMFWYRQDPGLGLRLIYFSYDVKMKEKGDIPEGYSVSREKKERFSLILESASTNQTSMYLCASLSSVSYNEQFFGPGTRLTVL.

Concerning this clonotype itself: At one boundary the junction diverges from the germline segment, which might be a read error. The CDR3: CSAQRETGALGCF. CDR3 DNA: TGCAGTGCTCAGAGGGAGACGGGAGCCCTAGGGTGCTTC. V and J are TRBV20-1 and TRBJ2-4, with D perhaps TRBD2 (6 bases). Germline CDR1 DFQATT, CDR2 SNEGSKA (reference sequence). This CDR3 contains 13 residues.

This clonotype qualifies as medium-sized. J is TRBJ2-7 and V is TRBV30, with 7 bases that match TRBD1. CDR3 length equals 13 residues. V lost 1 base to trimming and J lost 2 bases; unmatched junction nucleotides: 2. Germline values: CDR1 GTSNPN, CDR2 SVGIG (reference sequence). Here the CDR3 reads CAWSGDRTYEQYF. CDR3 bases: TGTGCCTGGAGTGGGGACAGAACCTACGAGCAGTACTTC.